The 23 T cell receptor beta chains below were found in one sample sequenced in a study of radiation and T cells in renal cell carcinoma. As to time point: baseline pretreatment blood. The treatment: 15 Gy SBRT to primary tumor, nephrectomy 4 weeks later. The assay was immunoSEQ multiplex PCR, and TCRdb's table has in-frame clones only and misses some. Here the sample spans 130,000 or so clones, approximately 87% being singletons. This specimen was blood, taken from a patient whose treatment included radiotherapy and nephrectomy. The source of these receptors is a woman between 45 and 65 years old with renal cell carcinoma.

CDR3 residues: CAISGAVVFVDEQFF. The CDR3 region has the DNA TGTGCCATCAGCGGGGCGGTAGTTTTCGTCGATGAGCAGTTCTTC. J is TRBJ2-1 and V is TRBV10-3; D may correspond to TRBD1 or TRBD2 (5 bases each). This CDR3 comprises 15 residues. Between the trimmed V and J ends, which lost 6 bases and 8 bases, there was a span of 20 bases. Germline assignment: CDR1 ENHRY and CDR2 SYGVKD.

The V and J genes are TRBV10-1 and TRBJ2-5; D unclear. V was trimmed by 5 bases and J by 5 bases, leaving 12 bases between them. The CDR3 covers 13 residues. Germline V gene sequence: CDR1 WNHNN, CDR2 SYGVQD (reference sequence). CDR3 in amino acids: CASSQGITETQYF. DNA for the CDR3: TGCGCCAGCAGTCAAGGGATAACGGAGACCCAGTACTTC.

CDR3 in DNA: TGTGCCAGCAGTTTATCTTCGCGTCTGAGCAATCAGCCCCAGCATTTT. Protein product: CASSLSSRLSNQPQHF. The chain carries TRBV28 and TRBJ1-5; no reliable D call. This CDR3 has 16 amino acids. Germline V gene sequence: CDR1 MDHEN, CDR2 SYDVKM. Trimming left V 1 base short and J 1 base short, with 11 bases between. The complete variable domain, with remaining parts taken from reference TRBV28 and TRBJ1-5, reads DVKVTQSSRYLVKRTGEKVFLECVQDMDHENMFWYRQDPGLGLRLIYFSYDVKMKEKGDIPEGYSVSREKKERFSLILESASTNQTSMYLCASSLSSRLSNQPQHFGDGTRLSIL.

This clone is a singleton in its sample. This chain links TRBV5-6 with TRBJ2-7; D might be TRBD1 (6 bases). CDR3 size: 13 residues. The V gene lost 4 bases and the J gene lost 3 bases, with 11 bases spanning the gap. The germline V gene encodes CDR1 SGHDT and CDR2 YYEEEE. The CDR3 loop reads CASSPTGRYEQYF. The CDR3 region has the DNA TGTGCCAGCAGCCCTACAGGGCGCTACGAGCAGTACTTC.

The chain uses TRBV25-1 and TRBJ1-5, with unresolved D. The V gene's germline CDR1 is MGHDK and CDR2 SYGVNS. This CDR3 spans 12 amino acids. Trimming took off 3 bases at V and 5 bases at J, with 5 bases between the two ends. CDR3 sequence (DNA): TGTGCCAGCAGTGACCGAGATCAGCCCCAGCATTTT. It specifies CASSDRDQPQHF.

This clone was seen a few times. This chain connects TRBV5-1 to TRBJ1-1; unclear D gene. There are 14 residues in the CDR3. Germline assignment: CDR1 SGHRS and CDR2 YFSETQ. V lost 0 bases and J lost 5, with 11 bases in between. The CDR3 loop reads CASSLEYGGTEAFF. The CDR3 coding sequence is TGCGCCAGCAGCTTGGAGTACGGAGGGACTGAAGCTTTCTTT.

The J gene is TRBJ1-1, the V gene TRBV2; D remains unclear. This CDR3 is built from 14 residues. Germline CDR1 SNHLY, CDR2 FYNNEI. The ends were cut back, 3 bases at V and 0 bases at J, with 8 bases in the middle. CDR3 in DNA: TGTGCCAGCAGTGAGGGCCAGTTGAACACTGAAGCTTTCTTT. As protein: CASSEGQLNTEAFF.

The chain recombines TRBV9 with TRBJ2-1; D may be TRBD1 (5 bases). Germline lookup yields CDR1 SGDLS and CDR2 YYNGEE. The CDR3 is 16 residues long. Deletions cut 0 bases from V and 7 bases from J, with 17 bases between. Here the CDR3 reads CASSVDIQGRRNEQFF. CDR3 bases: TGTGCCAGCAGCGTAGATATTCAGGGCCGAAGAAATGAGCAGTTCTTC.

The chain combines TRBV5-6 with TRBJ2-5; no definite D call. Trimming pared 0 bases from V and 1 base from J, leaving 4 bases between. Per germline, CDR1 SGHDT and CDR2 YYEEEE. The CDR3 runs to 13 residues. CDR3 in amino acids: CASSLGLQETQYF. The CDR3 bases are TGTGCCAGCAGCTTGGGGCTCCAAGAGACCCAGTACTTC.

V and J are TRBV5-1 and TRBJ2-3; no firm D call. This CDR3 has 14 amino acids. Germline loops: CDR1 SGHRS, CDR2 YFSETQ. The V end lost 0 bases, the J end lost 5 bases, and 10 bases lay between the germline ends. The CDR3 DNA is TGCGCCAGCAGCTTGGTAATAGCACAAGATACGCAGTATTTT. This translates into CASSLVIAQDTQYF. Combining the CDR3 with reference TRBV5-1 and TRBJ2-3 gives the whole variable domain KAGVTQTPRYLIKTRGQQVTLSCSPISGHRSVSWYQQTPGQGLQFLFEYFSETQRNKGNFPGRFSGRQFSNSRSEMNVSTLELGDSALYLCASSLVIAQDTQYFGPGTRLTVL.

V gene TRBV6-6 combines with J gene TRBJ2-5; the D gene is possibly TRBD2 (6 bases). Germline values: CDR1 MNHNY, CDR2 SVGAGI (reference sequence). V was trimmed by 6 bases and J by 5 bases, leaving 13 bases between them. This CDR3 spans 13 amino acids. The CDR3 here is CASSSGTPETQYF. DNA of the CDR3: TGTGCCAGCAGCTCTGGGACTCCGGAGACCCAGTACTTC.

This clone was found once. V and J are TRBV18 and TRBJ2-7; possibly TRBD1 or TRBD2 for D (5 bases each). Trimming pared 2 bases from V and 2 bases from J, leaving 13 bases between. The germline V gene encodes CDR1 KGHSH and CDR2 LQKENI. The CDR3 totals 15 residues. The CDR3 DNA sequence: TGTGCCAGCTCACCAGGGGCAGGGAGTCCCTACGAGCAGTACTTC. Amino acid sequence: CASSPGAGSPYEQYF.

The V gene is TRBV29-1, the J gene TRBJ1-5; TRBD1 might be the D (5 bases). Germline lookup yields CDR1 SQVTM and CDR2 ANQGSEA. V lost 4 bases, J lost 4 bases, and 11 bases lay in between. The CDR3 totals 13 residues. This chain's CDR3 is CSVGDSRNQPQHF. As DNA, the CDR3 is TGCAGCGTTGGAGACAGCCGAAATCAGCCCCAGCATTTT.

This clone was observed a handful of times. The CDR3 region is CASSPADDRLYGYTF. In DNA, the CDR3 is TGTGCCAGCTCACCAGCCGACGACAGACTCTATGGCTACACCTTC. V is TRBV18 and J is TRBJ1-2; possibly TRBD1 for D (5 bases). The V end lost 2 bases, the J end lost 4 bases, and 14 bases lay between the germline ends. Germline CDR1 and CDR2: KGHSH and LQKENI. This CDR3 comprises 15 residues.

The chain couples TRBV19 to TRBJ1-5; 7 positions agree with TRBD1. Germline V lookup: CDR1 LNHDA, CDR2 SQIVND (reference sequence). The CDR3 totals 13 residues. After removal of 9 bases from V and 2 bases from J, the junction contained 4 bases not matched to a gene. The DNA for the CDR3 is TGTGCCAGCCCAACAGGGGGCAATCAGCCCCAGCATTTT. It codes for CASPTGGNQPQHF. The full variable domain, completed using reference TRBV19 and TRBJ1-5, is DGGITQSPKYLFRKEGQNVTLSCEQNLNHDAMYWYRQDPGQGLRLIYYSQIVNDFQKGDIAEGYSVSREKKESFPLTVTSAQKNPTAFYLCASPTGGNQPQHFGDGTRLSIL.

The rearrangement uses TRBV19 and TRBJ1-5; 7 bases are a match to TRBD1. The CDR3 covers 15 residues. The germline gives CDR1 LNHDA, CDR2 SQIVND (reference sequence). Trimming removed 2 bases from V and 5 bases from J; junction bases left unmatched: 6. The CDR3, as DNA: TGTGCCAGTAGTATACTGGGAACAGGGGATCAGCCCCAGCATTTT. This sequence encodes CASSILGTGDQPQHF. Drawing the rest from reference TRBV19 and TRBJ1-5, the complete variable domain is DGGITQSPKYLFRKEGQNVTLSCEQNLNHDAMYWYRQDPGQGLRLIYYSQIVNDFQKGDIAEGYSVSREKKESFPLTVTSAQKNPTAFYLCASSILGTGDQPQHFGDGTRLSIL.

The CDR3 loop reads CASAGQGSYGYTF. CDR3 in DNA: TGTGCCAGCGCCGGGCAGGGGAGCTATGGCTACACCTTC. V and J are TRBV2 and TRBJ1-2, with D possibly TRBD1 on 6 matching bases. Germline V gene sequence: CDR1 SNHLY, CDR2 FYNNEI. The CDR3 has 13 amino acids. V shed 8 bases and J shed 4 bases, with 14 bases lying between them.

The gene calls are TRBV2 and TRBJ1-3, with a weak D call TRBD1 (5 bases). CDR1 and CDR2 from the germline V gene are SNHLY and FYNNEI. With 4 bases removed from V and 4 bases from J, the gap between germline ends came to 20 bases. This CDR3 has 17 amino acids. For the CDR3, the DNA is TGTGCCAGCAGTGGCCTGATCGGGGGATTAGGAGGAAACACCATATATTTT. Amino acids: CASSGLIGGLGGNTIYF.

The CDR3 reads CASSFITYNSPLHF. CDR3 nucleotide sequence: TGTGCCAGCAGCTTTATCACCTATAATTCACCCCTCCACTTT. This rearrangement joins TRBV7-2 to TRBJ1-6; D remains ambiguous. The CDR3 runs 14 residues. The ends were cut back, 3 bases at V and 2 bases at J, with 5 bases in the middle. The germline V gene has CDR1 SGHTA and CDR2 FQGNSA. Based on the CDR3 plus reference TRBV7-2 and TRBJ1-6, the full variable domain is GAGVSQSPSNKVTEKGKDVELRCDPISGHTALYWYRQSLGQGLEFLIYFQGNSAPDKSGLPSDRFSAERTGGSVSTLTIQRTQQEDSAVYLCASSFITYNSPLHFGNGTRLTVT.

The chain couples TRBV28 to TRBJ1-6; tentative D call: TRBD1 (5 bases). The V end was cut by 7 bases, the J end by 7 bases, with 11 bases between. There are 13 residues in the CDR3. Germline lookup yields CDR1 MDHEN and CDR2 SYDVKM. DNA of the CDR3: TGTGCCAGCATGGGTGGGGGGAATTCACCCCTCCACTTT. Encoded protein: CASMGGGNSPLHF.

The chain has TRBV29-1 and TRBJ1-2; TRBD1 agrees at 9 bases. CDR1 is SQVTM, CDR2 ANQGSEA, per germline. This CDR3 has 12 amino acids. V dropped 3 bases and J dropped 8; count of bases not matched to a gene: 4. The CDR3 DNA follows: TGCAGCGTTGATAGGACAGGGGACGGCTACACCTTC. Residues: CSVDRTGDGYTF.

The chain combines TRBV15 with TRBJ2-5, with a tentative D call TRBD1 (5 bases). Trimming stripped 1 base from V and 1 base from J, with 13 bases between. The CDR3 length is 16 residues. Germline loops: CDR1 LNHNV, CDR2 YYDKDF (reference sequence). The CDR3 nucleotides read TGTGCCACCAGCAGAGGGGGCAGGGCGGCCCAAGAGACCCAGTACTTC. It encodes CATSRGGRAAQETQYF.

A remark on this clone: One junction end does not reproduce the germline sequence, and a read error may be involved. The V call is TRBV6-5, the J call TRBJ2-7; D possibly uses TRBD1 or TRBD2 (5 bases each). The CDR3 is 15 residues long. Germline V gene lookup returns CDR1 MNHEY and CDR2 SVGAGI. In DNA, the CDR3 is TGTGCCATCAGTGTAACGGCTGGGGACGCAGACGAGCAGTACTTC. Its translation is CAISVTAGDADEQYF.